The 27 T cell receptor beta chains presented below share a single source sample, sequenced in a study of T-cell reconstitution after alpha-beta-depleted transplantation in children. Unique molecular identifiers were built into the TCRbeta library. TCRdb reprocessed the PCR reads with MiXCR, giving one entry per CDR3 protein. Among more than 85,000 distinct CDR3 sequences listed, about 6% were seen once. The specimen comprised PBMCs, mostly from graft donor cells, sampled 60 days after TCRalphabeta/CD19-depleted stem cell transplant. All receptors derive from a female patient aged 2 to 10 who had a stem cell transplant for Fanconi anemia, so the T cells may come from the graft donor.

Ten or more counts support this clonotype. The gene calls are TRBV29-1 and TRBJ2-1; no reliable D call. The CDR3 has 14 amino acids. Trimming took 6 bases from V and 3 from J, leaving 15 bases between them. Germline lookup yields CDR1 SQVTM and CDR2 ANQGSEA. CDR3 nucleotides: TGCAGCGTAGTCTTTGCGGCCCTCTACAATGAGCAGTTCTTC. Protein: CSVVFAALYNEQFF.

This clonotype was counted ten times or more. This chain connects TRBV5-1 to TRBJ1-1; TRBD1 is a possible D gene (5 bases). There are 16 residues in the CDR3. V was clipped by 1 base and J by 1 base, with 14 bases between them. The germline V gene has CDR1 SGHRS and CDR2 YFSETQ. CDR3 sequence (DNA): TGCGCCAGCAGCTTGAGGTCGACAGCTCAGAACACTGAAGCTTTCTTT. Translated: CASSLRSTAQNTEAFF.

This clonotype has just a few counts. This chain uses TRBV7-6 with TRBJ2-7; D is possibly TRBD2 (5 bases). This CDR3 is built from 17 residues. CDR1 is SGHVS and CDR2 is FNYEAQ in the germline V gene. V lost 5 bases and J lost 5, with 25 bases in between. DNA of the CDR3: TGTGCCAGCAGCCCCCTCGGGCACGAAGTTAGCGTGAACGAGCAGTACTTC. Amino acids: CASSPLGHEVSVNEQYF.

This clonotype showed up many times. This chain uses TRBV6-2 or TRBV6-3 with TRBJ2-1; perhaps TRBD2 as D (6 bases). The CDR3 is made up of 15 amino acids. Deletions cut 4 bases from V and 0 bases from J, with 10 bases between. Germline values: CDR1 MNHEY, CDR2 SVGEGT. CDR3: CASSWGDFSYNEQFF. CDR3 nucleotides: TGTGCCAGCAGTTGGGGGGACTTCTCCTACAATGAGCAGTTCTTC.

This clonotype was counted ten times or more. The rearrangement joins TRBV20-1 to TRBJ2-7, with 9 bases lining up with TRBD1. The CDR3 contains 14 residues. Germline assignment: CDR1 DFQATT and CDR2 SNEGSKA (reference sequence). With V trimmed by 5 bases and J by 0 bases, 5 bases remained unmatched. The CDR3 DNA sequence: TGCAGTGCTGGACAGGGGACGAGCTCCTACGAGCAGTACTTC. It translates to CSAGQGTSSYEQYF.

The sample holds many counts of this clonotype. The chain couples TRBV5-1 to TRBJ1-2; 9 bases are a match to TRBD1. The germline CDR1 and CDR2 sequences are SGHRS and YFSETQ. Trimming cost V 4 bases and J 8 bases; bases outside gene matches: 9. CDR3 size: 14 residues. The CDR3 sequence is CASSQQGANGGYTF. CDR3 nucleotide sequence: TGCGCCAGCAGCCAACAGGGGGCCAACGGCGGCTACACCTTC.

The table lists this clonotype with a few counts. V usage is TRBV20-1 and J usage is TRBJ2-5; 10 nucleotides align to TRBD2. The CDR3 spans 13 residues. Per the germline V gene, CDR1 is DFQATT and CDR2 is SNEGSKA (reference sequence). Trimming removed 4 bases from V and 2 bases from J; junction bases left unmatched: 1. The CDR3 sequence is CSAIAGGQETQYF. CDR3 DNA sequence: TGCAGTGCTATAGCGGGAGGACAAGAGACCCAGTACTTC.

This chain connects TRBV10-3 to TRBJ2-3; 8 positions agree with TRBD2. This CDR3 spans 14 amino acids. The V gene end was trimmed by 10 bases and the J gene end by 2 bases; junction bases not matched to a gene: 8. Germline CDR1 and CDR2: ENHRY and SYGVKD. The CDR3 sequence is CATRTSGPTDTQYF. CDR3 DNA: TGTGCCACCCGAACTAGCGGTCCCACAGATACGCAGTATTTT.

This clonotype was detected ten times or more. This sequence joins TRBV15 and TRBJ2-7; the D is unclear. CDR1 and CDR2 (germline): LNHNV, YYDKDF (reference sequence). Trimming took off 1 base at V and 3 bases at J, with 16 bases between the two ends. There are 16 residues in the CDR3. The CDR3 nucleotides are TGTGCCACCAGCAGAGGGAATGGGGTTAACGGCTACGAGCAGTACTTC. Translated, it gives CATSRGNGVNGYEQYF.

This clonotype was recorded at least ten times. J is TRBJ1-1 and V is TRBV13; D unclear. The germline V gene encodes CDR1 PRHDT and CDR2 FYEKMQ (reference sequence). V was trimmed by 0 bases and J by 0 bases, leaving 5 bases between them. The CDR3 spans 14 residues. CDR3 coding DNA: TGTGCCAGCAGCTTAGGGGAGATGAACACTGAAGCTTTCTTT. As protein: CASSLGEMNTEAFF.

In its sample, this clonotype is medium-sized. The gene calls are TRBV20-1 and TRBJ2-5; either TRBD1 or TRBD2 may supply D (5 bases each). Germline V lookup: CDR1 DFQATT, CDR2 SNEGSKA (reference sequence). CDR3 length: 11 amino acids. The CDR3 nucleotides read TGCTGTGGCCGAGGGACAGAGACCCAGTACTTC. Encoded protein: CCGRGTETQYF.

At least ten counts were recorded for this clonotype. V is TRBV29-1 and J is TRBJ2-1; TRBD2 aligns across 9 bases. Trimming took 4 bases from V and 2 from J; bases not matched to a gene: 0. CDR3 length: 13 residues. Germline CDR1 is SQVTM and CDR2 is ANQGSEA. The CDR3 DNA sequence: TGCAGCGTTGGGACTAGCGCCTACAATGAGCAGTTCTTC. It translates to CSVGTSAYNEQFF.

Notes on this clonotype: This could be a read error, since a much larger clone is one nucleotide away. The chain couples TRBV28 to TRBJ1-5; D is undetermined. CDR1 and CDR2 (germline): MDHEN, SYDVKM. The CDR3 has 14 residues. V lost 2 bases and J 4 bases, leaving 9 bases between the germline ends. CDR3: CASSLTVLNQPQHF. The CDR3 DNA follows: TGTGCCAGCAGTTTAACTGTACTAAATCAGCCCCAGCATTTT.

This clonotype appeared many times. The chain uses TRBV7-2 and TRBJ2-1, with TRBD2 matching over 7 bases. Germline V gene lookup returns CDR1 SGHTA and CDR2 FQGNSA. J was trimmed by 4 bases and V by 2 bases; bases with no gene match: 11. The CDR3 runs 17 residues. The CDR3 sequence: CASSLSSLTSRYNEQFF. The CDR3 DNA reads TGTGCCAGCAGCTTATCGAGTTTGACTAGCCGTTACAATGAGCAGTTCTTC.

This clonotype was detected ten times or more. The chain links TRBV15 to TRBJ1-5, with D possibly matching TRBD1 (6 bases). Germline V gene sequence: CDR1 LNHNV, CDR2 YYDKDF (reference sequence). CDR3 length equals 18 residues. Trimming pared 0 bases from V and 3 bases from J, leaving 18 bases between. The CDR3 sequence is CATSRDRGGTGLNQPQHF. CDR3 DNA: TGTGCCACCAGCAGAGATCGGGGTGGAACAGGGCTCAATCAGCCCCAGCATTTT.

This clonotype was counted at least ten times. The CDR3 DNA is TGTGCCAGCAGCCCCATGACCAGGGTAATTTGGGGCACAGATACGCAGTATTTT. This sequence encodes CASSPMTRVIWGTDTQYF. This chain joins TRBV6-1 and TRBJ2-3; weak D call: TRBD1 (5 bases). The CDR3 is made up of 18 amino acids. Germline assignment: CDR1 MNHNS and CDR2 SASEGT. V lost 6 bases to trimming and J lost 1 base, with 23 bases between them.

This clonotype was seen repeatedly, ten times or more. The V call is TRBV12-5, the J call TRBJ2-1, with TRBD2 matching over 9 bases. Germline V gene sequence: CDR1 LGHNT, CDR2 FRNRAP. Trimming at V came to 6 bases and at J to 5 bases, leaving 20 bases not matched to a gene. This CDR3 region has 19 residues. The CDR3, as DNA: TGTGCTAGTGGCTGGGGGCGGGAGGGCCGGTTATTCCCACACAATGAGCAGTTCTTC. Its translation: CASGWGREGRLFPHNEQFF.

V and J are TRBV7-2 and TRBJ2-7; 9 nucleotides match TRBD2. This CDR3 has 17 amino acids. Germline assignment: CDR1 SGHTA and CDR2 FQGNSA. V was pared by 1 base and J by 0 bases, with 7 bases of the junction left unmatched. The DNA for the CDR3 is TGTGCCAGCAGCTTAGGGAGACTAGCGGCTACCTCCTACGAGCAGTACTTC. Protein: CASSLGRLAATSYEQYF.

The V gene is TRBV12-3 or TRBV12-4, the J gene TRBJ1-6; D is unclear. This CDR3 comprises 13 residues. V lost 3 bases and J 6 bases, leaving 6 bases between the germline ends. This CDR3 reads CASSLGFNSPLHF. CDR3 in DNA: TGTGCCAGCAGTTTGGGTTTTAATTCACCCCTCCACTTT.

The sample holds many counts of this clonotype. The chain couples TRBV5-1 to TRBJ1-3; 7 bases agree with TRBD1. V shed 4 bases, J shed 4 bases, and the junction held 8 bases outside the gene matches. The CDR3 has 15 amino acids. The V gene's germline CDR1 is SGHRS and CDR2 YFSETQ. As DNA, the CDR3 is TGCGCCAGCAGCCTGAATACAGGGGCAGGAAACACCATATATTTT. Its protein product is CASSLNTGAGNTIYF.

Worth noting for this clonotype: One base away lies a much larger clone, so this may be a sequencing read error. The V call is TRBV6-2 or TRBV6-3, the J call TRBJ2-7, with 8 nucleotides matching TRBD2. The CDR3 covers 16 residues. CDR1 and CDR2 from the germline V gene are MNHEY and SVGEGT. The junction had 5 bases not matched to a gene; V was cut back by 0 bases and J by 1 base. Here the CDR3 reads CASSYSTGGCSYEQYF. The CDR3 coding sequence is TGTGCCAGCAGTTACTCGACGGGGGGGTGTTCCTACGAGCAGTACTTC.

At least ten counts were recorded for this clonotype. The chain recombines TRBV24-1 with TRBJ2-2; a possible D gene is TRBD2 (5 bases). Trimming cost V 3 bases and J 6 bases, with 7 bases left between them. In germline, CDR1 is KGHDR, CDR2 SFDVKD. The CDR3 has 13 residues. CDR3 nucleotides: TGTGCCACCAGTGATACGGGGTCCGGGGAGCTGTTTTTT. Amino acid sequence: CATSDTGSGELFF.

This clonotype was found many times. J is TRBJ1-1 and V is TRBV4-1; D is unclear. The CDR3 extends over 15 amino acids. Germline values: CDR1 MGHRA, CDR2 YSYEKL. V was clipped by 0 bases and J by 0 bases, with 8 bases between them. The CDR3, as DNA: TGCGCCAGCAGCCAAGATCGGCTAATGAACACTGAAGCTTTCTTT. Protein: CASSQDRLMNTEAFF.

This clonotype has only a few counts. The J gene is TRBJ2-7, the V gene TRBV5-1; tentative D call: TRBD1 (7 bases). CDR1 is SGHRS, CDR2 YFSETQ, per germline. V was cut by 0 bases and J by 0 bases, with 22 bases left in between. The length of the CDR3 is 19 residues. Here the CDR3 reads CASSLETPQGRWISYEQYF. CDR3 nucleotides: TGCGCCAGCAGCTTGGAAACCCCACAGGGGAGGTGGATCTCCTACGAGCAGTACTTC.

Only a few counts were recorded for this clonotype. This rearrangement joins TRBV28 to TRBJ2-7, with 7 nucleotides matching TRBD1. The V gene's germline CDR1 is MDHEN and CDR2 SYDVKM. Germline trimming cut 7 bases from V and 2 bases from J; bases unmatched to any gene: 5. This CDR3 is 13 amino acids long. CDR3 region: CASTTQGAYEQYF. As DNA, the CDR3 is TGTGCCAGCACGACCCAGGGGGCCTACGAGCAGTACTTC. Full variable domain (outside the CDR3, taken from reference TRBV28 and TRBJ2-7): DVKVTQSSRYLVKRTGEKVFLECVQDMDHENMFWYRQDPGLGLRLIYFSYDVKMKEKGDIPEGYSVSREKKERFSLILESASTNQTSMYLCASTTQGAYEQYFGPGTRLTVT.

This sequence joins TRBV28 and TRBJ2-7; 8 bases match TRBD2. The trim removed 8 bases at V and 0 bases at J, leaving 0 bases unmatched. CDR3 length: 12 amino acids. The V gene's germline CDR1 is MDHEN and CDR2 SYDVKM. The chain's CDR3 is CASRGGSYEQYF. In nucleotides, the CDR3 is TGTGCCAGCCGGGGGGGCTCCTACGAGCAGTACTTC.

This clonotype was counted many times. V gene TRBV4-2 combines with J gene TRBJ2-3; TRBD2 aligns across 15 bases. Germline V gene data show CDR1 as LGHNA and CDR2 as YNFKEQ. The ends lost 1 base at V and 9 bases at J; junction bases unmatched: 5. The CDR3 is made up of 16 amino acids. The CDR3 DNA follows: TGTGCCAGCAGCCAAGGGGGACTAGCGGGAGGAAGAACGCAGTATTTT. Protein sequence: CASSQGGLAGGRTQYF.